Below, 22 T cell receptor beta chains from the same sample are listed, as sequenced in a study of blood T cells in healthy people across ages (dated by TCRdb to between 2015 and 2016). Libraries were made using 5' RACE. These reads were obtained on an Illumina HiSeq 2500. The second PCR ran for about 7 to 11 cycles and used a J-beta primer mix along with a sample-barcoded 5' primer. TCRdb redid the processing of the public reads, applying fastp at Q25 and MiXCR, and retained in-frame beta chains. Every entry covers one CDR3 protein and lists the most common genes and DNA from its rows. This sample gives hundreds of thousands of distinct CDR3 sequences in total; less than 35% of them show up just once. 15% to 18% of the sample rests with the top ten. Sequenced sample: blood. The receptors shown here come from a woman of 80 years or more in good health.

As regards this clonotype: A much larger clone differs from this one at a single base, so this may be a read error. CDR3 amino acids: CASSLLGDVNTEAFF. CDR3 DNA sequence: TGCGCCAGCAGCCTGCTTGGGGACGTGAACACTGAAGCTTTCTTT. This chain uses TRBV5-1 with TRBJ1-1; possibly TRBD1 for D (5 bases). There are 15 residues in the CDR3. Germline loops: CDR1 SGHRS, CDR2 YFSETQ. The germline V and J ends were trimmed by 4 bases and 0 bases, with 13 bases remaining between them.

In this sample, this clonotype turned up a few times. Just one base apart from a much larger clone, this may be a read error. The chain carries TRBV27 and TRBJ2-5; 8 nucleotides agree with TRBD2. Trimming cost V 6 bases and J 3 bases; bases outside gene matches: 9. The CDR3 totals 15 residues. In germline, CDR1 is MNHEY, CDR2 SMNVEV (reference sequence). CDR3 DNA sequence: TGTGCCAGCAGGGATCGCGGGGGGCCAAAAGAGACCCAGTACTTC. Amino acid sequence: CASRDRGGPKETQYF.

Turning to this clonotype: This could be a read error, since a much larger clone is one nucleotide away. The chain combines TRBV28 with TRBJ2-1; D is possibly TRBD1 or TRBD2 (5 bases each). V was trimmed by 2 bases and J by 5 bases, leaving 16 bases between them. The germline V gene encodes CDR1 MDHEN and CDR2 SYDVKM. This CDR3 is built from 16 residues. This chain's CDR3 is CASSLPLVGRNNEQFF. The CDR3, as DNA: TGTGCCAGCAGTTTACCTCTAGTGGGACGTAACAATGAGCAGTTCTTC.

J is TRBJ1-6 and V is TRBV4-1; D is uncertain. The CDR3 length is 17 residues. Between the trimmed V and J ends, which lost 0 bases and 0 bases, there was a span of 9 bases. CDR1 is MGHRA and CDR2 is YSYEKL in the germline V gene. The DNA of the CDR3 is TGCGCCAGCAGCCAAGATCCCCAGAGCTCCTATAATTCACCCCTCCACTTT. Protein product: CASSQDPQSSYNSPLHF.

This clonotype was counted a few times. Given a much more abundant clone one base away, this may be a read error. This chain links TRBV29-1 with TRBJ1-2, with D unresolved. Germline V CDR1 and CDR2: SQVTM, ANQGSEA. The CDR3 covers 10 residues. DNA of the CDR3: TGCGGCGCCCAGGACTATGGCTACACCTTC. As protein: CGAQDYGYTF.

In its sample, this clonotype was seen a few times. The chain combines TRBV9 with TRBJ2-2, with D maybe TRBD2 (6 bases). Germline CDR1 and CDR2: SGDLS and YYNGEE. V was clipped by 1 base and J by 5 bases, with 12 bases between them. CDR3 size: 15 residues. CDR3 DNA: TGTGCCAGCAGCGTACGGGGCGCGGGAACCGGGGAGCTGTTTTTT. Its protein is CASSVRGAGTGELFF.

This sequence joins TRBV4-3 and TRBJ2-5; 11 bases fit TRBD2. From germline, CDR1 is LGHNA and CDR2 YSLEER. The CDR3 covers 18 residues. Trimming cost V 0 bases and J 4 bases; bases outside gene matches: 10. CDR3 region: CASSQDTSGSDPVETQYF. The CDR3 DNA follows: TGCGCCAGCAGCCAAGACACTAGCGGGAGTGATCCAGTAGAGACCCAGTACTTC.

The chain is built from TRBV29-1 and TRBJ2-3; D is undetermined. Trimming pared 4 bases from V and 5 bases from J, leaving 7 bases between. Per the germline V gene, CDR1 is SQVTM and CDR2 is ANQGSEA. This CDR3 is 11 amino acids long. The CDR3 region has the DNA TGCAGCGTTGCCTCTGGAGATACGCAGTATTTT. Translated: CSVASGDTQYF.

This clonotype was detected many times. The chain joins TRBV12-3 or TRBV12-4 to TRBJ2-5; D gene unclear. This CDR3 is built from 13 residues. Deletions cut 3 bases from V and 9 bases from J, with 14 bases between. The CDR3 is CASSLGLKGSQYF. The CDR3, as DNA: TGTGCCAGCAGTTTGGGTTTGAAAGGGTCCCAGTACTTC.

The rearrangement uses TRBV12-3 or TRBV12-4 and TRBJ1-5; TRBD1 might be the D (6 bases). This CDR3 is built from 15 residues. The ends were cut back, 2 bases at V and 4 bases at J, with 12 bases in the middle. CDR3 coding DNA: TGTGCCAGCAGTTTAAGTTCGACAGGTAATCAGCCCCAGCATTTT. Protein product: CASSLSSTGNQPQHF.

V usage is TRBV27 and J usage is TRBJ2-6; 7 nucleotides agree with TRBD1. This CDR3 comprises 16 residues. Germline values: CDR1 MNHEY, CDR2 SMNVEV (reference sequence). V shed 8 bases, J shed 4 bases, and the junction held 11 bases outside the gene matches. CDR3 region: CASGKAGGSGANVLTF. As DNA, the CDR3 is TGTGCCAGCGGAAAGGCAGGGGGATCCGGGGCCAACGTCCTGACTTTC.

This clonotype came up a few times. A much larger clonotype is one base distant, so this may be a read error. The J gene is TRBJ2-1, the V gene TRBV5-1, with TRBD1 matching over 7 bases. This CDR3 has 14 amino acids. With V trimmed by 7 bases and J by 5 bases, 9 bases remained unmatched. From germline, CDR1 is SGHRS and CDR2 YFSETQ. The CDR3 DNA follows: TGCGCCAGCGGCCTGACAGGGATCAACAATGAGCAGTTCTTC. Translation gives CASGLTGINNEQFF.

There are a few counts of this clonotype. The chain joins TRBV2 to TRBJ1-1; 8 bases align to TRBD1. Germline V gene sequence: CDR1 SNHLY, CDR2 FYNNEI. V shed 7 bases, J shed 6 bases, and the junction held 13 bases outside the gene matches. This CDR3 has 15 amino acids. Here the CDR3 DNA reads TGTGCCAGCATTCAAGGGGACAGGCTGTACGCTGAAGCTTTCTTT. This gives the protein CASIQGDRLYAEAFF.

This clonotype was recorded many times. V usage is TRBV6-1 and J usage is TRBJ2-3; tentative D call: TRBD2 (5 bases). V gave up 8 bases and J gave up 0 bases, with 18 bases separating them. Germline loops: CDR1 MNHNS, CDR2 SASEGT. CDR3 length: 16 residues. The CDR3: CASSPSGLSSTDTQYF. The CDR3 nucleotides read TGTGCCAGCTCTCCTTCGGGGTTGTCGAGCACAGATACGCAGTATTTT.

This clonotype was picked up a small number of times. Since a much larger clone is just one base distant, this may be a read error. The chain joins TRBV5-1 to TRBJ2-3; 7 bases map to TRBD1. V trimming: 3 bases; J trimming: 5 bases; junction bases outside the gene matches: 6. Per the germline V gene, CDR1 is SGHRS and CDR2 is YFSETQ. The CDR3 runs to 14 residues. The CDR3 DNA reads TGCGCCAGCAGCTGGGTTGACAGGGTAGATACGCAGTATTTT. Its protein product is CASSWVDRVDTQYF.

As to this clonotype: This could be a read error, since a much larger clone is one nucleotide away. The rearrangement uses TRBV2 and TRBJ2-5; 8 positions match TRBD2. Germline loops: CDR1 SNHLY, CDR2 FYNNEI. This CDR3 comprises 15 residues. With V trimmed by 4 bases and J by 0 bases, 4 bases remained unmatched. CDR3 in DNA: TGTGCCAGCAGTGTCGGTAGCGGGAACCAAGAGACCCAGTACTTC. Residues: CASSVGSGNQETQYF.

Points on this clonotype: This sequence may be a read error, since a much larger clone differs from it by one base. The V gene is TRBV2, the J gene TRBJ2-5; TRBD2 aligns across 14 bases. Trimming at V came to 5 bases and at J to 11 bases, leaving 10 bases not matched to a gene. This CDR3 is built from 15 residues. Germline V CDR1 and CDR2: SNHLY, FYNNEI. The CDR3 DNA sequence: TGTGCCAGCAGTCAGACTAGCGGGGGGGGCAATGAGCAGTACTTC. Its protein is CASSQTSGGGNEQYF.

V and J are TRBV5-1 and TRBJ2-7; a weak D match, TRBD1 (5 bases). The length of the CDR3 is 14 residues. The V gene's germline CDR1 is SGHRS and CDR2 YFSETQ. Deletions cut 4 bases from V and 0 bases from J, with 11 bases between. CDR3 bases: TGCGCCAGCAGCGTCACAGGTAACTCCTACGAGCAGTACTTC. Its translation: CASSVTGNSYEQYF.

Only a few counts were recorded for this clonotype. This chain connects TRBV5-4 to TRBJ2-2; 7 nucleotides line up with TRBD1. Germline V CDR1 and CDR2: SGHNT, YYREEE (reference sequence). With 2 bases clipped from V and 0 bases from J, the junction kept 4 bases outside the gene matches. The length of the CDR3 is 16 residues. CDR3 in DNA: TGTGCCAGCAGCTTACCCGGGACAGCGAACACCGGGGAGCTGTTTTTT. It specifies CASSLPGTANTGELFF.

This clonotype showed up many times. V is TRBV3-1 and J is TRBJ1-2; maybe TRBD1 (5 bases). The V gene's germline CDR1 is LGHDT and CDR2 YNNKEL (reference sequence). V was cut by 0 bases and J by 4 bases, with 9 bases left in between. The CDR3 sequence is 14 residues long. CDR3 bases: TGTGCCAGCAGCCAAGAGGGGGTGGGCTATGGCTACACCTTC. Encoded protein: CASSQEGVGYGYTF. Complete variable domain (other parts from reference TRBV3-1 and TRBJ1-2): DTAVSQTPKYLVTQMGNDKSIKCEQNLGHDTMYWYKQDSKKFLKIMFSYNNKELIINETVPNRFSPKSPDKAHLNLHINSLELGDSAVYFCASSQEGVGYGYTFGSGTRLTVV.

As to this clonotype: The CDR3 end shows no conserved phenylalanine or tryptophan, and so a read error is likely. The J gene is TRBJ2-6, the V gene TRBV6-6; D unclear. The CDR3 spans 15 residues. Trimming left V 5 bases short and J 0 bases short, with 8 bases between. Germline CDR1 MNHNY, CDR2 SVGAGI (reference sequence). CDR3 nucleotides: TGTGCCAGCAGTGACATGGGCTCTGGGGCCAACGTCCTGACTTGC. Translated: CASSDMGSGANVLTC.

At least ten counts were recorded for this clonotype. The chain recombines TRBV7-9 with TRBJ2-1; weak D call: TRBD2 (5 bases). CDR3 length: 13 amino acids. Germline-derived CDR1 and CDR2 are SEHNR and FQNEAQ (reference sequence). Between the trimmed V and J ends, which lost 7 bases and 6 bases, there was a span of 13 bases. CDR3 coding DNA: TGTGCCAGCACCCCCGGGATTGGCAATGAGCAGTTCTTC. Translating it yields CASTPGIGNEQFF.